The entry below gives a single TCR beta chain sequence along with its context. Its target antigen remains unknown. The input lacks base qualities; no much larger clone sits a single base away. The data are from a study of blood T cell repertoires in COVID-19 (dated by TCRdb to 2020 to 2021). In terms of the full investigation: Collaborator samples came from the United States, Italy and Spain and covered acute and convalescent phases of COVID-19. The material from the prospective study consisted of cDNA or gDNA derived from T cells, B-cell-depleted T cells, or PBMCs. HLA class I and class II types, where available, came from metadata supplied by the sample provider rather than from assay-based typing. The dataset comprised deeply sampled blood TCRbeta repertoires from subjects exposed to, actively infected with, or recovered from COVID-19. The repertoires were released in a freely available public database meant as a resource for research on the immune response to SARS-CoV-2. The samples were drawn from the first 160 participants of the ongoing ImmuneRACE study and from over 950 subjects provided by 6 global collaborators. Nearly every sample came with metadata listing a de-identified subject ID, COVID-19 status, age in years and sex.

TCRbeta CDR3 regions were amplified from genomic DNA using the immunoSEQ Assay, a bias-controlled multiplex PCR. From the authors' description of their analysis: Nucleated cell counts per sample were estimated from amplification of reference gene primers within the assay. Sequence reads were collapsed and filtered to measure the absolute abundance of every unique TCRbeta CDR3 rearrangement. Productive Simpson clonality was computed per sample as the square root of Simpson's diversity index over productive rearrangements. Drawn from immuneACCESS, this table holds only the in-frame rearrangements with V and J called that TCRdb kept. Clones are partly lost; checked studies trace under half to an unresolved V gene and leave the rest unexplained. V, J and clone size were drawn from that table, and D and trimming were deduced from the DNA. The sample table holds about 120,000 clones, of which around 86% were seen once. The ten biggest clones cover almost 30% of the sample.

Collaborating institutions collected whole blood in K2EDTA tubes following their own protocols. For TCRbeta analysis, collaborators shipped samples as frozen whole blood, isolated PBMCs, or DNA extracted from either of those sample types. The full study reports these points: The quantity of clinical and demographic metadata differed by source and by participant and was supplied without curation.

V is trimmed back by 5 bases and J by 2 bases, and the junction contains 9 bases that no gene match accounts for. Measured from the cysteine to the phenylalanine, the CDR3 is 15 residues long. The DNA shown is the 45-base CDR3, in frame from base 1. Looking up the germline V gene yields CDR1 SGHRS and CDR2 YFSETQ. The chain is made from TRBV5-1 and TRBJ2-7; 8 junctional bases match TRBD1. Material for sequencing was peripheral blood. This receptor was taken from a woman aged 70-85 years with acute or convalescent COVID-19. CDR3 protein: CASSTGTGGTYEQYF. The bases are TGCGCCAGCAGTACCGGGACAGGAGGTACCTACGAGCAGTACTTC.